These 26 T cell receptor beta chains share one sample of origin, sequenced in a study of T cells after yellow fever vaccination. TCRdb recomputed calls from the 5' RACE reads with MiXCR, one row per CDR3 protein. The sample records a few hundred thousand distinct CDR3 sequences, around 16% being singletons. The sequencing used PBMCs, collected 5 to 6 days after the first yellow fever vaccination. The receptors were gathered from a man aged 18 to 29 who received the YFV17D yellow fever vaccine.

This clonotype was seen many times. The genes are TRBV10-3 and TRBJ1-5, with 9 bases identical to TRBD1. The CDR3 covers 18 residues. The V segment lost 4 bases and the J segment 2 bases; nucleotides outside the gene matches: 12. The germline CDR1 and CDR2 sequences are ENHRY and SYGVKD. The CDR3 here is CAISGSSTGGSGNQPQHF. CDR3 bases: TGTGCCATCAGTGGCTCCTCGACAGGGGGATCGGGCAATCAGCCCCAGCATTTT.

This clonotype was counted a few times. J is TRBJ2-3 and V is TRBV6-1; maybe TRBD2 (8 bases). Germline assignment: CDR1 MNHNS and CDR2 SASEGT. The CDR3 consists of 19 residues. V lost 6 bases and J 1 base, leaving 26 bases between the germline ends. CDR3 amino acids: CASRPRAPGGGQGTDTQYF. CDR3 bases: TGTGCCAGCAGACCCCGAGCCCCGGGAGGGGGCCAGGGCACAGATACGCAGTATTTT.

This clonotype was detected only a few times. The chain is built from TRBV25-1 and TRBJ1-2; 7 nucleotides agree with TRBD1. Unmatched junction bases numbered 10, after V lost 5 bases and J lost 4 bases. The CDR3 loop spans 15 amino acids. Per germline, CDR1 MGHDK and CDR2 SYGVNS. This chain's CDR3 is CASSTDRDSFYGYTF. CDR3 sequence (DNA): TGTGCCAGCAGTACCGACCGGGACAGCTTCTATGGCTACACCTTC.

V gene TRBV10-3 combines with J gene TRBJ1-2; the D is unclear. This CDR3 spans 12 amino acids. V dropped 0 bases and J dropped 4 bases, with 3 bases sitting between them. The germline V gene has CDR1 ENHRY and CDR2 SYGVKD. The CDR3 sequence: CAISESSYGYTF. The CDR3 DNA follows: TGTGCCATCAGTGAGTCTAGCTATGGCTACACCTTC.

In its sample, this clonotype was seen a few times. V usage is TRBV4-2 and J usage is TRBJ2-3; the match to TRBD2 covers 11 bases. Germline-derived CDR1 and CDR2 are LGHNA and YNFKEQ. The ends lost 4 bases at V and 4 bases at J; junction bases unmatched: 10. The CDR3 spans 17 residues. DNA of the CDR3: TGTGCCAGCAGCCTGCTTAGCGGGGGGGATCTCCCAGATACGCAGTATTTT. It is translated as CASSLLSGGDLPDTQYF.

The chain combines TRBV12-3 or TRBV12-4 with TRBJ2-1, with D unresolved. CDR3 size: 12 residues. V was shortened by 2 bases and J by 6 bases, with 5 bases between the two germline ends. This CDR3 reads CASSLIINEQFF. The CDR3 DNA follows: TGTGCCAGCAGTTTAATTATCAATGAGCAGTTCTTC.

The chain couples TRBV11-1 to TRBJ2-1; 10 bases agree with TRBD1. CDR3 length: 19 amino acids. The germline CDR1 and CDR2 sequences are SGHAT and FQDESV (reference sequence). The V gene end was trimmed by 1 base and the J gene end by 0 bases; junction bases not matched to a gene: 9. The CDR3 sequence is CASSLGSRTGGISYNEQFF. CDR3 nucleotide sequence: TGTGCCAGCAGCTTAGGGTCCCGGACAGGGGGAATCTCCTACAATGAGCAGTTCTTC.

This rearrangement joins TRBV7-2 to TRBJ2-1; TRBD2 matches at 8 bases. This CDR3 contains 15 residues. V gave up 1 base and J gave up 6 bases; unmatched junction bases: 5. CDR1 and CDR2 from the germline V gene are SGHTA and FQGNSA. CDR3 DNA sequence: TGTGCCAGCAGCTTAGTCCGGCTAGCGGGCAATGAGCAGTTCTTC. The encoded protein is CASSLVRLAGNEQFF.

This clonotype appeared a few times. V is TRBV2 and J is TRBJ2-3, with D unresolved. The CDR3 loop spans 13 amino acids. V lost 7 bases, J lost 4 bases, and 12 bases lay in between. CDR1 is SNHLY, CDR2 FYNNEI, per germline. The DNA of the CDR3 is TGTGCCAGCACCCTGCTGGCCCCAGATACGCAGTATTTT. Its protein product is CASTLLAPDTQYF. Complete variable domain (other parts from reference TRBV2 and TRBJ2-3): EPEVTQTPSHQVTQMGQEVILRCVPISNHLYFYWYRQILGQKVEFLVSFYNNEISEKSEIFDDQFSVERPDGSNFTLKIRSTKLEDSAMYFCASTLLAPDTQYFGPGTRLTVL.

The rearrangement joins TRBV4-2 to TRBJ2-7; D may be TRBD2 (7 bases). The CDR3 length is 15 residues. Germline CDR1 and CDR2: LGHNA and YNFKEQ. The V gene lost 0 bases and the J gene lost 4 bases, with 13 bases spanning the gap. In nucleotides, the CDR3 is TGTGCCAGCAGCCAAGAAGGGGGGGTCGGTTACGAGCAGTACTTC. Encoded protein: CASSQEGGVGYEQYF.

V usage is TRBV9 and J usage is TRBJ2-3; possibly TRBD1 for D (6 bases). CDR3 length equals 14 residues. V lost 2 bases to trimming and J lost 6 bases, with 13 bases between them. The V gene's germline CDR1 is SGDLS and CDR2 YYNGEE. In DNA form, the CDR3 reads TGTGCCAGCAGCGTGCGACAGGTGACGGATACGCAGTATTTT. Residues: CASSVRQVTDTQYF.

This clonotype has a handful of counts. This chain connects TRBV4-3 to TRBJ2-2; the match to TRBD2 covers 9 bases. With V trimmed by 3 bases and J by 4 bases, 6 bases remained unmatched. This CDR3 has 16 amino acids. Germline-derived CDR1 and CDR2 are LGHNA and YSLEER. The CDR3 here is CASSQGRGGITGELFF. The CDR3 nucleotides are TGCGCCAGCAGCCAGGGGCGGGGGGGTATCACCGGGGAGCTGTTTTTT.

This clonotype has only a few counts. The J gene is TRBJ2-1, the V gene TRBV5-6, with 12 positions matching TRBD2. The CDR3 is 16 amino acids. Trimming took 3 bases from V and 5 from J; bases not matched to a gene: 6. Germline loops: CDR1 SGHDT, CDR2 YYEEEE. The CDR3 bases are TGTGCCAGCAGCTCCCTACTAGCGGGGGGAAACAATGAGCAGTTCTTC. Its protein product is CASSSLLAGGNNEQFF.

The V call is TRBV12-5, the J call TRBJ2-4; weak D call: TRBD2 (6 bases). Germline V gives CDR1 LGHNT, CDR2 FRNRAP. The CDR3 length is 17 residues. Deletions cut 3 bases from V and 0 bases from J, with 15 bases between. The CDR3, as DNA: TGTGCTAGTGGTTTTAATCAGGGAGGACTAGCCAAAAACATTCAGTACTTC. Its protein is CASGFNQGGLAKNIQYF.

This clonotype came up a few times. The chain combines TRBV7-9 with TRBJ2-1; no clear D gene. Trimming removed 2 bases from V and 10 bases from J, with 9 bases in between. This CDR3 is built from 12 residues. Looked up from germline, CDR1 is SEHNR and CDR2 is FQNEAQ (reference sequence). CDR3 DNA sequence: TGTGCCAGCAGCTTAAGGTTTGCGGAGCAGTTCTTC. This sequence encodes CASSLRFAEQFF.

The chain has TRBV7-9 and TRBJ2-7; D call uncertain. V lost 6 bases to trimming and J lost 4 bases, with 22 bases between them. Germline V gene lookup returns CDR1 SEHNR and CDR2 FQNEAQ (reference sequence). The CDR3 has 16 residues. The CDR3 coding sequence is TGTGCCAGCAGTGACCCAGGCCACCCTAAGAAGTACGAGCAGTACGTC. It is translated as CASSDPGHPKKYEQYV.

This clonotype was counted between two and nine times. The chain joins TRBV5-5 to TRBJ1-1; 8 nucleotides align to TRBD1. The V gene's germline CDR1 is SGHKS and CDR2 YYEKEE (reference sequence). V gave up 1 base and J gave up 3 bases; unmatched junction bases: 2. The CDR3 runs to 14 residues. CDR3 sequence reads: CASSLQGAYTEAFF. As DNA, the CDR3 is TGTGCCAGCAGCTTGCAGGGGGCTTACACTGAAGCTTTCTTT.

This clonotype came up a few times. In nucleotides, the CDR3 is TGTGCCAGCAGCACAAAGACAGGGAATGAGCAGTTCTTC. This sequence encodes CASSTKTGNEQFF. The gene calls are TRBV12-3 or TRBV12-4 and TRBJ2-1; 7 nucleotides agree with TRBD1. The CDR3 totals 13 residues. V gave up 6 bases and J gave up 7 bases; unmatched junction bases: 6.

This clonotype was found a few times. The chain uses TRBV4-2 and TRBJ2-3; 7 positions agree with TRBD1. CDR3 length: 18 residues. CDR1 is LGHNA, CDR2 YNFKEQ, per germline. Trimming removed 0 bases from V and 3 bases from J; junction bases left unmatched: 12. The CDR3 nucleotides read TGTGCCAGCAGCCAAGATAGTCAGGGGGAAAGAGGAACAGATACGCAGTATTTT. Its translation is CASSQDSQGERGTDTQYF.

V and J are TRBV20-1 and TRBJ2-3; 7 nucleotides line up with TRBD2. Germline CDR1 DFQATT, CDR2 SNEGSKA (reference sequence). The CDR3 covers 14 residues. Trimming removed 3 bases from V and 2 bases from J; junction bases left unmatched: 5. The CDR3 loop reads CSASGGTTTDTQYF. Written as DNA, the CDR3 is TGCAGTGCTAGCGGTGGGACTACCACAGATACGCAGTATTTT.

The chain carries TRBV12-3 or TRBV12-4 and TRBJ2-3; 8 bases are shared with TRBD2. The CDR3 runs to 16 residues. Trimming removed 6 bases from V and 2 bases from J; junction bases left unmatched: 10. In nucleotides, the CDR3 is TGTGCCAGCAGAGAACGGCCAGCGGGGGTCACAGATACGCAGTATTTT. This translates into CASRERPAGVTDTQYF.

This clonotype was counted between two and nine times. The V and J genes are TRBV6-5 and TRBJ2-2; TRBD1 is a possible D gene (5 bases). V was clipped by 3 bases and J by 7 bases, with 15 bases between them. The CDR3 covers 15 residues. The germline CDR1 and CDR2 sequences are MNHEY and SVGAGI. In DNA form, the CDR3 reads TGTGCCAGCAGTTATACTGAAGGGGTCAACGGGGAGCTGTTTTTT. This encodes CASSYTEGVNGELFF.

The chain has TRBV5-1 and TRBJ2-3; the D gene is possibly TRBD1 (6 bases). Germline V gene lookup returns CDR1 SGHRS and CDR2 YFSETQ. The CDR3 contains 15 residues. V lost 7 bases and J 3 bases, leaving 18 bases between the germline ends. The CDR3 DNA reads TGCGCCAGCTCAAGGACAGCGGTAAAGACAGATACGCAGTATTTT. This encodes CASSRTAVKTDTQYF. Drawing the rest from reference TRBV5-1 and TRBJ2-3, the complete variable domain is KAGVTQTPRYLIKTRGQQVTLSCSPISGHRSVSWYQQTPGQGLQFLFEYFSETQRNKGNFPGRFSGRQFSNSRSEMNVSTLELGDSALYLCASSRTAVKTDTQYFGPGTRLTVL.

This clonotype showed up just a few times. V and J are TRBV6-2 or TRBV6-3 and TRBJ1-1; possibly TRBD1 for D (5 bases). V was pared by 0 bases and J by 3 bases, with 11 bases between. Germline V lookup: CDR1 MNHEY, CDR2 SVGEGT. CDR3 size: 15 residues. CDR3 loop: CASSYSPGEDTEAFF. The CDR3 coding sequence is TGTGCCAGCAGTTACTCCCCGGGGGAGGACACTGAAGCTTTCTTT.

This clonotype was counted between two and nine times. This sequence joins TRBV2 and TRBJ2-5; either TRBD1 or TRBD2 may supply D (5 bases each). V was trimmed by 6 bases and J by 4 bases, leaving 15 bases between them. The CDR3 consists of 14 residues. Germline CDR1 is SNHLY and CDR2 is FYNNEI. For the CDR3, the DNA is TGTGCCAGCAGGGTCACTAGAAGGGGAGAGACCCAGTACTTC. It yields the protein CASRVTRRGETQYF.

The chain uses TRBV27 and TRBJ1-4, with D maybe TRBD1 (6 bases). V shed 4 bases and J shed 4 bases, with 16 bases lying between them. The CDR3 is made up of 16 amino acids. Germline V gives CDR1 MNHEY, CDR2 SMNVEV (reference sequence). The CDR3, as DNA: TGTGCCAGCAGTTGGGGCGGGGGCGCGGGTAATGAAAAACTGTTTTTT. Translation gives CASSWGGGAGNEKLFF.